The TCR beta chain under discussion was sequenced for a study of cytomegalovirus exposure and HLA in healthy donors. Overall study findings and caveats: When a later analysis compared HLA-associated TCR beta chains with equally common others, the HLA-associated chains turned out to be more clonally expanded and to have lower generation probabilities.

In the PCR, 60 Vbeta and 13 Jbeta primers were used. Profiled with immunoSEQ multiplex PCR; TCRdb holds only in-frame clones, not every one. The sample contains roughly 80,000 clones, less than 80% of which appear only once. These donors, healthy bone marrow donors, were studied. A note on this clone: Its matching antigen is unknown.

Sequences were obtained from PBMCs. The clonotype was recovered from a woman in her forties or fifties in good health and CMV-seropositive.

The CDR3 DNA reads as TGCACCAGCAGCCAAGAGTTCCGGCCGGACTACGAGCAGTACGTC. Protein: CTSSQEFRPDYEQYV. The chain has TRBV1 and TRBJ2-7; the table names TRBD2, a call not compared with the DNA. TRBV1 corresponds to a pseudogene. The CDR3 has 15 residues.